Here is one TCR beta chain with its context. This sample is drawn from a study of blood T cell repertoires in COVID-19. At the level of the study: Nucleic acid was either cDNA or gDNA, and it came from T cells, B-cell-depleted T cells, or PBMCs.

In the authors' methods: For nucleated cells, counts were estimated from reference gene primer amplification. The assay was immunoSEQ multiplex PCR, and TCRdb's table has in-frame clones only and misses some. That table is the source of V, J and clone size, and D and trimming were worked out from the DNA. The data contain roughly 60,000 clones, about 79% of them singletons. There are 17 residues in the CDR3. V lost 4 bases, J lost 5 bases, and 9 bases stayed unmatched. Per the germline V gene, CDR1 is SEHNR and CDR2 is FQNEAQ (reference sequence). Sequencing input: peripheral blood. The origin of this receptor is a woman aged 60 to 75 with acute or convalescent COVID-19. The rearrangement links TRBV7-9 to TRBJ2-6, with 9 bases fitting TRBD1. DNA for the CDR3: TGTGCCAGCAGCTCACGACAGGGGGGTAGCCGGGCCAACGTCCTGACTTTC. Translating it yields CASSSRQGGSRANVLTF.